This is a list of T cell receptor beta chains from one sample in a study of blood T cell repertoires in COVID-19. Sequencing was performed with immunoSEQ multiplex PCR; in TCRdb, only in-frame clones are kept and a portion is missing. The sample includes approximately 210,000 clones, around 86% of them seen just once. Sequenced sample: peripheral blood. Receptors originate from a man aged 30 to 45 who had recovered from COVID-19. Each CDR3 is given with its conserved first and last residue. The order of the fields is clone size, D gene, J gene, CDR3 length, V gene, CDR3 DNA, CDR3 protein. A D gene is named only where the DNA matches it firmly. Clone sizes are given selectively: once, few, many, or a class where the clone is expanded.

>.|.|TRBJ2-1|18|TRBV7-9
TGTGCCAGCAGCTTGACGACGGTCTACAGGAGCTCCTACAATGAGCAGTTCTTC
CASSLTTVYRSSYNEQFF
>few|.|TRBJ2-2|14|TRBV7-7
TGTGCCAGCAGCTCCCGGGTGGTCGGCGGGGAGCTGTTTTTT
CASSSRVVGGELFF
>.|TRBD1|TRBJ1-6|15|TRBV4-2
TGTGCCAGCAGCCAAGGCAGGGGGACTGATTCACCCCTCCACTTT
CASSQGRGTDSPLHF
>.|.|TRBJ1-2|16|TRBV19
TGTGCCAGTAGTATACAGGTCGGTTATCCTGACTATGGCTACACCTTC
CASSIQVGYPDYGYTF
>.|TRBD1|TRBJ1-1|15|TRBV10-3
TGTGCCATCAGTGGCGGGACAGGAACGAACACTGAAGCTTTCTTT
CAISGGTGTNTEAFF
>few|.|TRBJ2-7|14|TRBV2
TGTGCCAGCAGCCCGGGACTCGCATCGTACGAGCAGTACTTC
CASSPGLASYEQYF
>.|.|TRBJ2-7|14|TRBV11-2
TGTGCCAGCAGCTTATCCCGGTCGACCTACGAGCAGTACTTC
CASSLSRSTYEQYF
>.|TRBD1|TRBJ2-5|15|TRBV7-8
TGTGCCAGCAGCTCCCGGACAGGGGACCAAGAGACCCAGTACTTC
CASSSRTGDQETQYF
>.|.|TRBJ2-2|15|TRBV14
TGTGCCAGCAGCCTCGGACTGGGACTGGGCGGGGAGCTGTTTTTT
CASSLGLGLGGELFF
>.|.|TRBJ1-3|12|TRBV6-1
TGTGCCAGCAGACTCGCTGGAAACACCATATATTTT
CASRLAGNTIYF
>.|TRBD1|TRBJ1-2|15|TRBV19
TGTGCCAGTAGCCGTGACAGGGCTGTCGGCTATGGCTACACCTTC
CASSRDRAVGYGYTF
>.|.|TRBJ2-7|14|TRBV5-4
TGTGCCAGCAGCTTGGAGGTCGGGGAATACGAGCAGTACTTC
CASSLEVGEYEQYF
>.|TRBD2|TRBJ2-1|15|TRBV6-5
TGTGCCAGCATTAGCGGGGGGGCCTCCTTCAATGAGCAGTTCTTC
CASISGGASFNEQFF
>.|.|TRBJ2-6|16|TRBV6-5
TGTGCCAGCAGTTTGTTTTGGGGGCTTGGGGCCAACGTCCTGACTTTC
CASSLFWGLGANVLTF
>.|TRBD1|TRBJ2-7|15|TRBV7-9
TGTGCCAGCAGCTTACTGACAGGGAGATCCTACGAGCAGTACTTC
CASSLLTGRSYEQYF
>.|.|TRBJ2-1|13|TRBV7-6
TGTGCCAGCAGCGTCACTTCCTACAATGAGCAGTTCTTC
CASSVTSYNEQFF
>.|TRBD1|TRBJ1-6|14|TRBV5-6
TGTGCCAGCAGCTCCGGACAGGGGAATTCACCCCTCCACTTT
CASSSGQGNSPLHF
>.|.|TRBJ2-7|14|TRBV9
TGTGCCAGCAGCGCCTCTCCCGCCGGCTACGAGCAGTACTTC
CASSASPAGYEQYF
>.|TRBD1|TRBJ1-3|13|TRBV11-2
TGTGCCAGCAGCTTAGGGACAGGGAACACCATATATTTT
CASSLGTGNTIYF
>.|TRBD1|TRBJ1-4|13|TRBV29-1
TGCAGCGCTCAGACAGGGGGATTTGAAAAACTGTTTTTT
CSAQTGGFEKLFF
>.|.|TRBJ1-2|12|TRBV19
TGTGCCAGTAGTAGGGTTGACGGGGACTACACCTTC
CASSRVDGDYTF
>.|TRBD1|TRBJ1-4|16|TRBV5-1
TGCGCCAGCAGCTTGGAGGGACAGGGGAATAATGAAAAACTGTTTTTT
CASSLEGQGNNEKLFF